This T cell receptor (beta chain) originates from a study of T cell responses to AZD1222 COVID-19 vaccine. CDR1 LGHDT and CDR2 YNNKEL come from the germline V gene (reference sequence). The CDR3 is 16 amino acids. V was shortened by 0 bases and J by 2 bases, with 12 bases between the two germline ends. Assay used: immunoSEQ multiplex PCR; TCRdb lists only in-frame clones, some missing. Of 130,000 or so clones in the sample, just over 90% were seen once. Sequences were derived from peripheral blood, sampled on day 0 of MenACWY control vaccination. The sequence derives from an adult in good health. The rearrangement uses TRBV3-1 (or the pseudogene TRBV3-2) and TRBJ2-3; D call uncertain. This CDR3 is CASSQDRGGHTDTQYF. The CDR3 DNA reads as TGTGCCAGCAGCCAAGATCGCGGCGGCCACACAGATACGCAGTATTTT.